What follows are 32 T cell receptor beta chains derived from one specimen sequenced in a study of shared clonotypes between healthy human individuals. Using immunoSEQ multiplex PCR, the repertoire was profiled, and TCRdb retains in-frame clones only, with some absent. Among millions of clones listed, 90% to 95% were seen once. Sequencing was carried out using naive CD4+ T cells sorted from blood. As to subset: CD45RA+ positively selected. The source is a man between 18 and 35 years old in good health.

This clone was found once. The sample holds other DNA sequences that translate to the same CDR3. The chain uses TRBV2 and TRBJ2-1, with D maybe TRBD2 (5 bases). V gave up 4 bases and J gave up 0 bases, with 7 bases separating them. CDR3 size: 14 residues. CDR1 and CDR2 (germline): SNHLY, FYNNEI. The CDR3 coding sequence is TGTGCCAGCAGTGGTGGGAGCTCCTACAATGAGCAGTTCTTC. Residues: CASSGGSSYNEQFF.

V usage is TRBV9 and J usage is TRBJ2-1, with a weak D call TRBD2 (5 bases). Looked up from germline, CDR1 is SGDLS and CDR2 is YYNGEE. This CDR3 spans 15 amino acids. Trimming removed 3 bases at V and 0 bases at J, with 10 bases between. The CDR3 spells CASSEGGLSYNEQFF. DNA for the CDR3: TGTGCCAGCAGCGAGGGCGGGCTCTCCTACAATGAGCAGTTCTTC. Together with reference TRBV9 and TRBJ2-1, the CDR3 gives the full variable domain: DSGVTQTPKHLITATGQRVTLRCSPRSGDLSVYWYQQSLDQGLQFLIQYYNGEERAKGNILERFSAQQFPDLHSELNLSSLELGDSALYFCASSEGGLSYNEQFFGPGTRLTVL.

The chain has TRBV18 and TRBJ2-7; the D is unclear. The CDR3 is 12 residues long. With 1 base removed from V and 5 bases from J, the gap between germline ends came to 6 bases. Germline-derived CDR1 and CDR2 are KGHSH and LQKENI. Here the CDR3 DNA reads TGTGCCAGCTCACCACGGATGGACGAGCAGTACTTC. It yields the protein CASSPRMDEQYF.

The rearrangement uses TRBV19 and TRBJ1-4; tentative D call: TRBD1 (5 bases). Trimming shortened V by 3 bases and J by 5 bases, and 13 bases separated the two germline ends. CDR3 length equals 15 residues. The germline V gene encodes CDR1 LNHDA and CDR2 SQIVND (reference sequence). The CDR3: CASSIGGTANEKLFF. Here the CDR3 DNA reads TGTGCCAGTAGTATTGGTGGGACGGCGAATGAAAAACTGTTTTTT.

The chain couples TRBV5-1 to TRBJ2-7; a possible D gene is TRBD2 (6 bases). The CDR3 is made up of 13 amino acids. V lost 4 bases to trimming and J lost 7 bases, with 15 bases between them. Germline V gives CDR1 SGHRS, CDR2 YFSETQ. This chain's CDR3 is CASSTPGRGEQYF. The CDR3, as DNA: TGCGCCAGCAGCACCCCGGGACGGGGGGAGCAGTACTTC.

The sample holds one count of this clone. This chain connects TRBV11-2 to TRBJ2-7, with 7 bases fitting TRBD2. The germline V gene has CDR1 SGHAT and CDR2 FQNNGV. The CDR3 consists of 15 residues. V was pared by 1 base and J by 3 bases, with 6 bases of the junction left unmatched. The chain's CDR3 is CASSLASGFIYEQYF. Written as DNA, the CDR3 is TGTGCCAGCAGCTTAGCTAGCGGTTTTATCTACGAGCAGTACTTC.

The chain employs TRBV7-2 and TRBJ2-3, with 7 positions matching TRBD2. This CDR3 is built from 16 residues. The V and J ends lost 5 bases and 1 base, in that order; junction bases with no gene match: 9. In germline, CDR1 is SGHTA, CDR2 FQGNSA. The CDR3 coding sequence is TGTGCCAGCAGCCCCTTGGCGGGAGCGGGCACAGATACGCAGTATTTT. Translating gives CASSPLAGAGTDTQYF.

The rearrangement uses TRBV27 and TRBJ1-6; D is uncertain. Germline V CDR1 and CDR2: MNHEY, SMNVEV (reference sequence). V was clipped by 5 bases and J by 7 bases, with 15 bases between them. The CDR3 has 15 amino acids. In DNA form, the CDR3 reads TGTGCCAGCAGTATCGGGGAACAGCGGAATTCACCCCTCCACTTT. Its protein is CASSIGEQRNSPLHF.

The count of this clone is one. The rearrangement joins TRBV9 to TRBJ1-2; D is undetermined. CDR1 and CDR2 (germline): SGDLS, YYNGEE. The V and J ends lost 4 bases and 3 bases respectively, with 13 bases between them. This CDR3 is 14 amino acids long. The CDR3 DNA is TGTGCCAGCAGCCCCAGTACGGACCACTATGGCTACACCTTC. This sequence encodes CASSPSTDHYGYTF.

V gene TRBV4-1 combines with J gene TRBJ1-2, with D maybe TRBD1 (5 bases). V lost 1 base to trimming and J lost 4 bases, with 10 bases between them. CDR1 and CDR2 (germline): MGHRA, YSYEKL. The CDR3 runs to 14 residues. CDR3 region: CASSQGGETYGYTF. In DNA form, the CDR3 reads TGCGCCAGCAGCCAAGGGGGGGAGACCTATGGCTACACCTTC.

A note on this clone: Other nucleotide sequences from this sample produce the same CDR3. The chain is built from TRBV30 and TRBJ1-1; D remains ambiguous. Germline CDR1 reads GTSNPN; CDR2 reads SVGIG (reference sequence). The CDR3 is 12 residues long. Trimming stripped 0 bases from V and 5 bases from J, with 7 bases between. The chain's CDR3 is CAWSVVRTEAFF. CDR3 coding DNA: TGTGCCTGGAGTGTAGTGAGGACTGAAGCTTTCTTT.

With respect to this clone: Distinct nucleotide sequences in the sample also encode this CDR3. The V gene is TRBV6-5, the J gene TRBJ1-5, with D perhaps TRBD1 (6 bases). V lost 6 bases and J 4 bases, leaving 16 bases between the germline ends. The CDR3 spans 15 residues. Germline values: CDR1 MNHEY, CDR2 SVGAGI. The CDR3 here is CASSPGSRGNQPQHF. The CDR3 DNA follows: TGTGCCAGCAGCCCCGGATCCAGGGGAAATCAGCCCCAGCATTTT.

J is TRBJ1-4 and V is TRBV4-3; the D is unclear. The V end lost 3 bases, the J end lost 8 bases, and 19 bases lay between the germline ends. The CDR3 consists of 16 residues. Looked up from germline, CDR1 is LGHNA and CDR2 is YSLEER. CDR3 in amino acids: CASSHPRDLREEKLFF. Written as DNA, the CDR3 is TGCGCCAGCAGCCACCCAAGAGACCTAAGGGAGGAAAAACTGTTTTTT.

The genes are TRBV5-4 and TRBJ1-2; the D is unclear. V was pared by 1 base and J by 5 bases, with 9 bases between. The V gene's germline CDR1 is SGHNT and CDR2 YYREEE (reference sequence). This CDR3 region has 13 residues. The DNA of the CDR3 is TGTGCCAGCAGCTTGAATCGGAATTATGGCTACACCTTC. The encoded protein is CASSLNRNYGYTF.

DNA of the CDR3: TGTGCCAGCAGCGTAGACACTAGCGGGAGGGAGCAGTACTTC. It codes for CASSVDTSGREQYF. The rearrangement links TRBV9 to TRBJ2-7, with TRBD2 matching over 12 bases. This CDR3 has 14 residues. Germline V gene lookup returns CDR1 SGDLS and CDR2 YYNGEE. J gave up 7 bases and V 0 bases, and 2 bases lay outside the gene matches.

The chain has TRBV6-5 and TRBJ1-1, with 7 bases aligning to TRBD1. The V segment lost 4 bases and the J segment 1 base; nucleotides outside the gene matches: 9. The germline gives CDR1 MNHEY, CDR2 SVGAGI. The CDR3 loop spans 16 amino acids. CDR3 amino acids: CASSLSPTGTNTEAFF. CDR3 DNA sequence: TGTGCCAGCAGTTTATCCCCGACAGGGACGAACACTGAAGCTTTCTTT.

This clone was seen once. V gene TRBV6-1 combines with J gene TRBJ2-3, with TRBD2 as a possible D gene (6 bases). This CDR3 is 13 amino acids long. Trimming took off 9 bases at V and 3 bases at J, with 13 bases between the two ends. Germline V gives CDR1 MNHNS, CDR2 SASEGT. CDR3 in DNA: TGTGCCAGTAGGGACTCGCCTACAGATACGCAGTATTTT. This encodes CASRDSPTDTQYF.

The rearrangement links TRBV7-3 to TRBJ2-3, with D possibly being TRBD1 (5 bases). V shed 3 bases and J shed 1 base, with 8 bases lying between them. This CDR3 is 14 amino acids long. The germline gives CDR1 SGHTA, CDR2 FQGTGA. CDR3 DNA: TGTGCCAGCAGCTTTGACAGAGGCACAGATACGCAGTATTTT. Residues: CASSFDRGTDTQYF.

The rearrangement joins TRBV28 to TRBJ1-4; TRBD1 matches 8 bases. The CDR3 is made up of 15 amino acids. V shed 2 bases, J shed 5 bases, and the junction held 4 bases outside the gene matches. Germline-derived CDR1 and CDR2 are MDHEN and SYDVKM. The DNA for the CDR3 is TGTGCCAGCAGTTTACTGGACAGGGTCAATGAAAAACTGTTTTTT. It is translated as CASSLLDRVNEKLFF.

The genes are TRBV18 and TRBJ2-7; D possibly uses TRBD1 or TRBD2 (5 bases each). CDR1 and CDR2 (germline): KGHSH, LQKENI. V lost 0 bases and J 3 bases, leaving 12 bases between the germline ends. The CDR3 totals 15 residues. The CDR3 sequence: CASSPPGQGVYEQYF. CDR3 coding DNA: TGTGCCAGCTCACCACCTGGGCAGGGAGTCTACGAGCAGTACTTC.

Remarks on this clone: This sample includes further DNA sequences coding for the same CDR3. The chain combines TRBV10-3 with TRBJ2-6, with D perhaps matching TRBD1 (6 bases). CDR3 length: 15 residues. Looked up from germline, CDR1 is ENHRY and CDR2 is SYGVKD. V dropped 4 bases and J dropped 0 bases, with 7 bases sitting between them. This CDR3 reads CAISGTVSGANVLTF. The CDR3 DNA reads as TGTGCCATCAGTGGGACAGTCTCTGGGGCCAACGTCCTGACTTTC.

This clone is a singleton in its sample. CDR3 residues: CASSLVGRPIQETQYF. In nucleotides, the CDR3 is TGTGCCAGCAGCTTAGTAGGCAGGCCCATACAAGAGACCCAGTACTTC. This chain joins TRBV11-2 and TRBJ2-5; D not resolved. The CDR3 extends over 16 amino acids. V was clipped by 1 base and J by 2 bases, with 14 bases between them. In germline, CDR1 is SGHAT, CDR2 FQNNGV. The full variable domain, its missing parts supplied by reference TRBV11-2 and TRBJ2-5, is EAGVAQSPRYKIIEKRQSVAFWCNPISGHATLYWYQQILGQGPKLLIQFQNNGVVDDSQLPKDRFSAERLKGVDSTLKIQPAKLEDSAVYLCASSLVGRPIQETQYFGPGTRLLVL.

V is TRBV5-1 and J is TRBJ1-4, with D hard to call. The CDR3 runs to 15 residues. CDR1 is SGHRS and CDR2 is YFSETQ in the germline V gene. V dropped 0 bases and J dropped 8 bases, with 14 bases sitting between them. CDR3 region: CASSLGTEIGEKLFF. Written as DNA, the CDR3 is TGCGCCAGCAGCTTGGGAACGGAAATCGGGGAAAAACTGTTTTTT.

This chain joins TRBV27 and TRBJ1-2; TRBD1 matches at 9 bases. Germline V gene data show CDR1 as MNHEY and CDR2 as SMNVEV (reference sequence). V was pared by 4 bases and J by 4 bases, with 10 bases of the junction left unmatched. The CDR3 is made up of 16 amino acids. CDR3 DNA: TGTGCCAGCAGTTCTCGTCCGGGACAGGGTGGCTATGGCTACACCTTC. It encodes CASSSRPGQGGYGYTF.

The V and J genes are TRBV30 and TRBJ2-6; D assignment may be TRBD1 or TRBD2 (5 bases each). This CDR3 region has 15 residues. Trimming stripped 2 bases from V and 3 bases from J, with 11 bases between. CDR1 and CDR2 (germline): GTSNPN, SVGIG (reference sequence). The CDR3 loop is CAWSWGSSGANVLTF. In DNA, the CDR3 is TGTGCCTGGAGTTGGGGGTCAAGTGGGGCCAACGTCCTGACTTTC.

The chain joins TRBV4-1 to TRBJ1-3; no clear D gene. The germline V gene has CDR1 MGHRA and CDR2 YSYEKL. V lost 0 bases to trimming and J lost 0 bases, with 12 bases between them. The length of the CDR3 is 17 residues. The CDR3 reads CASSQDLGRDSGNTIYF. The CDR3 DNA is TGCGCCAGCAGCCAAGATCTCGGACGGGACTCTGGAAACACCATATATTTT.

This chain links TRBV10-3 with TRBJ1-5; D gene ambiguous. The V and J ends lost 2 bases and 4 bases respectively, with 9 bases between them. Per germline, CDR1 ENHRY and CDR2 SYGVKD. The CDR3 sequence is 14 residues long. Here the CDR3 reads CAISEGSLNQPQHF. The CDR3 DNA follows: TGTGCCATCAGTGAGGGGAGCCTTAATCAGCCCCAGCATTTT.

The chain employs TRBV14 and TRBJ2-1; TRBD2 matches 9 bases. Unmatched junction bases numbered 11, after V lost 2 bases and J lost 12 bases. Germline CDR1 SGHDN, CDR2 FVKESK. This CDR3 has 15 amino acids. This chain's CDR3 is CASSQRGGTSTRQFF. CDR3 DNA: TGTGCCAGCAGCCAAAGGGGGGGGACTAGCACTCGGCAGTTCTTC.

Concerning this clone: The same CDR3 arises from other DNA sequences in this sample as well. The gene calls are TRBV2 and TRBJ1-1; D is perhaps TRBD1 (6 bases). Per the germline V gene, CDR1 is SNHLY and CDR2 is FYNNEI. The V and J ends lost 7 bases and 2 bases respectively, with 11 bases between them. The length of the CDR3 is 13 residues. The CDR3 sequence is CASTDRENTEAFF. DNA for the CDR3: TGTGCCAGCACGGACAGAGAAAACACTGAAGCTTTCTTT.

This clone occurred a few times. Other DNA sequences in this sample translate to the same CDR3. This chain links TRBV4-3 with TRBJ2-2, with 14 nucleotides matching TRBD2. CDR3 length: 16 amino acids. V dropped 3 bases and J dropped 5; count of bases not matched to a gene: 2. Germline CDR1 is LGHNA and CDR2 is YSLEER. This CDR3 is CASSQGTSGRTGELFF. The CDR3 bases are TGCGCCAGCAGCCAGGGGACTAGCGGGAGAACCGGGGAGCTGTTTTTT.

This clone has only one observation. V usage is TRBV10-3 and J usage is TRBJ2-1; TRBD1 aligns across 8 bases. V was pared by 7 bases and J by 8 bases, with 7 bases of the junction left unmatched. The CDR3 contains 13 residues. Germline CDR1 reads ENHRY; CDR2 reads SYGVKD. The CDR3 region is CAITGQGEDEQFF. CDR3 DNA: TGTGCCATCACCGGACAGGGAGAGGATGAGCAGTTCTTC.

V usage is TRBV11-2 and J usage is TRBJ1-4; 10 bases align to TRBD1. This CDR3 spans 17 amino acids. V was pared by 0 bases and J by 4 bases, with 5 bases of the junction left unmatched. Germline V gene sequence: CDR1 SGHAT, CDR2 FQNNGV. The CDR3 here is CASSLDLGTGVNEKLFF. The CDR3 nucleotides read TGTGCCAGCAGCTTAGATCTTGGGACAGGGGTTAATGAAAAACTGTTTTTT.